This T cell receptor beta chain stems from a study of T cell responses to AZD1222 COVID-19 vaccine. Study results and limitations: The peak T cell response came first, and repertoires were sampled only after it. Breadth and depth of Spike-specific TCRs rose after two AZD1222 doses. Per reports, nearly half of all spike-specific TCRs target regions that are unmutated in variants. The donor group comprised mostly white British people and more females; the analysis possibly underestimated clonal diversity.

As regards this clone: The antigen is not known.

CDR1 and CDR2 (germline): DFQATT, SNEGSKA (reference sequence). The CDR3 consists of 14 residues. V was trimmed by 3 bases and J by 10 bases, leaving 18 bases between them. Method: immunoSEQ multiplex PCR; TCRdb's copy keeps in-frame clones and lacks some. The sample lists 100,000 to 150,000 clones; 88% were seen once. Sequencing used peripheral blood, obtained on day 0 of AZD1222 vaccination. The genes are TRBV20-1 and TRBJ1-4; D might be TRBD1 (5 bases). The TCR was taken from an adult in good health. The chain's CDR3 is CSASPGDGSGKLFF. CDR3 bases: TGCAGTGCTAGTCCTGGGGACGGGTCAGGAAAACTGTTTTTT.